This T cell receptor (beta chain) came from a study of T cell changes during pregnancy in multiple sclerosis. Trimming cost V 3 bases and J 4 bases, with 12 bases left between them. Per the germline V gene, CDR1 is SGHTA and CDR2 is FQGNSA. The CDR3 length is 14 residues. Clones were read by immunoSEQ multiplex PCR, and TCRdb kept only the in-frame ones, dropping some. The profile shows roughly 93,000 clones, around 93% of them singletons. This chain links TRBV7-2 with TRBJ1-2, with D tentatively TRBD1 (6 bases). The TCR was taken from a female donor in good health, enrolled as a control in a pregnancy study. The specimen was peripheral blood, collected in the first trimester of pregnancy. The CDR3 loop is CASSFWQGSYGYTF. CDR3 nucleotide sequence: TGTGCCAGCAGCTTTTGGCAGGGGAGCTATGGCTACACCTTC.